The next 27 T cell receptor beta chains were all read from a single sample in a study of blood T cell repertoires in COVID-19. Profiled with immunoSEQ multiplex PCR; TCRdb holds only in-frame clones, not every one. The sample has around 300,000 clones, 90% seen once. The sequencing sample was made of peripheral blood. These receptors originate from a woman aged 40 to 50 with COVID-19, enrolled during active disease.

This chain uses TRBV3-1 (or the pseudogene TRBV3-2) with TRBJ1-6; D is unresolved. The V gene lost 5 bases and the J gene lost 3 bases, with 14 bases spanning the gap. There are 16 residues in the CDR3. Germline V CDR1 and CDR2: LGHDT, YNNKEL (reference sequence). The CDR3: CASSAHGGSYNSPLHF. CDR3 DNA sequence: TGTGCCAGCAGCGCCCACGGAGGGAGCTATAATTCACCCCTCCACTTT.

CDR3 nucleotide sequence: TGTGCCAGCAGGCCGGACAGGGTCACAGTGGAGTATTTT. It yields the protein CASRPDRVTVEYF. The rearrangement joins TRBV28 to TRBJ2-3; TRBD1 matches 8 bases. CDR1 and CDR2 (germline): MDHEN, SYDVKM. The CDR3 contains 13 residues. V was clipped by 6 bases and J by 13 bases; unmatched bases: 12.

The J gene is TRBJ2-5, the V gene TRBV23-1; D is unclear. TRBV23-1 is an ORF, and what it does is uncertain. CDR3 size: 15 residues. Trimming took off 5 bases at V and 1 base at J, with 14 bases between the two ends. The CDR3 sequence: CASSALPVLQETQYF. CDR3 coding DNA: TGCGCCAGCAGTGCTCTACCGGTACTCCAAGAGACCCAGTACTTC.

The chain combines TRBV7-9 with TRBJ2-1; 9 bases fit TRBD2. The V segment lost 5 bases and the J segment 8 bases; nucleotides outside the gene matches: 10. Germline V lookup: CDR1 SEHNR, CDR2 FQNEAQ (reference sequence). The CDR3 covers 15 residues. The CDR3 spells CASSLTSGDLDEQFF. CDR3 nucleotide sequence: TGTGCCAGCAGCCTGACTAGCGGAGATCTAGATGAGCAGTTCTTC.

The J gene is TRBJ2-7, the V gene TRBV28; a weak D match, TRBD2 (5 bases). The CDR3 is 15 residues long. Per the germline V gene, CDR1 is MDHEN and CDR2 is SYDVKM. V was pared by 6 bases and J by 0 bases, with 15 bases between. The CDR3 region is CASSRRWRNSYEQYF. As DNA, the CDR3 is TGTGCCAGCAGCAGGAGGTGGAGGAACTCCTACGAGCAGTACTTC.

The chain combines TRBV19 with TRBJ1-4, with D maybe TRBD1 (6 bases). Germline V CDR1 and CDR2: LNHDA, SQIVND (reference sequence). Trimming shortened V by 4 bases and J by 0 bases, and 15 bases separated the two germline ends. This CDR3 region has 17 residues. Here the CDR3 DNA reads TGTGCCAGTAGTAGATTACAGGGCGCTGCAACTAATGAAAAACTGTTTTTT. This gives the protein CASSRLQGAATNEKLFF.

This clone has a single count. The genes are TRBV19 and TRBJ2-6, with D possibly TRBD1 on 5 matching bases. Looked up from germline, CDR1 is LNHDA and CDR2 is SQIVND (reference sequence). V gave up 4 bases and J gave up 0 bases, with 13 bases separating them. CDR3 length: 17 amino acids. In nucleotides, the CDR3 is TGTGCCAGTAGTACCCAGGGTCATCCCTCTGGGGCCAACGTCCTGACTTTC. Translating it yields CASSTQGHPSGANVLTF.

This chain links TRBV6-5 with TRBJ2-2; D uncertain. V gave up 4 bases and J gave up 0 bases, with 12 bases separating them. CDR3 length equals 16 residues. CDR1 and CDR2 from the germline V gene are MNHEY and SVGAGI. CDR3 loop: CASSSTVGANTGELFF. CDR3 in DNA: TGTGCCAGCAGTTCTACAGTGGGCGCGAACACCGGGGAGCTGTTTTTT.

The rearrangement joins TRBV7-2 to TRBJ2-5, with 12 bases lining up with TRBD2. Trimming removed 5 bases from V and 9 bases from J; junction bases left unmatched: 13. The CDR3 is made up of 16 amino acids. Germline assignment: CDR1 SGHTA and CDR2 FQGNSA. For the CDR3, the DNA is TGTGCCAGCAGCAGGGCTAGCGGGGGGGCCCCCGGGGCCCAGTACTTC. This translates into CASSRASGGAPGAQYF.

The chain joins TRBV2 to TRBJ2-1, with a possible D match to TRBD2 (6 bases). Germline V gene data show CDR1 as SNHLY and CDR2 as FYNNEI. V was clipped by 2 bases and J by 7 bases, with 15 bases between them. This CDR3 spans 15 amino acids. The CDR3 sequence: CASSETSPGGNEQFF. The CDR3 bases are TGTGCCAGCAGTGAAACAAGCCCTGGGGGGAATGAGCAGTTCTTC.

The genes are TRBV5-1 and TRBJ1-1, with 8 bases identical to TRBD1. The V gene's germline CDR1 is SGHRS and CDR2 YFSETQ. V trimming: 4 bases; J trimming: 3 bases; junction bases outside the gene matches: 11. The CDR3 has 16 amino acids. The CDR3 here is CASSHSQGASYTEAFF. CDR3 bases: TGCGCCAGCAGCCATAGCCAGGGGGCGTCGTACACTGAAGCTTTCTTT.

This sequence joins TRBV3-1 (or the pseudogene TRBV3-2) and TRBJ1-1; 8 nucleotides match TRBD1. Germline V gene lookup returns CDR1 LGHDT and CDR2 YNNKEL (reference sequence). The CDR3 extends over 16 amino acids. V gave up 4 bases and J gave up 4 bases; unmatched junction bases: 11. The DNA for the CDR3 is TGTGCCAGCAGCCTTCGACAGGGGAGGAAGGGCACTGAAGCTTTCTTT. It translates to CASSLRQGRKGTEAFF.

V gene TRBV5-1 combines with J gene TRBJ1-4; TRBD1 aligns across 10 bases. V shed 0 bases and J 5 bases; nucleotides not matched to a gene: 4. CDR1 and CDR2 (germline): SGHRS, YFSETQ. The CDR3 consists of 16 residues. The CDR3 loop reads CASSLEGQGGNEKLFF. CDR3 bases: TGCGCCAGCAGCTTGGAAGGACAGGGGGGGAATGAAAAACTGTTTTTT. The complete variable domain, with remaining parts taken from reference TRBV5-1 and TRBJ1-4, reads KAGVTQTPRYLIKTRGQQVTLSCSPISGHRSVSWYQQTPGQGLQFLFEYFSETQRNKGNFPGRFSGRQFSNSRSEMNVSTLELGDSALYLCASSLEGQGGNEKLFFGSGTQLSVL.

The J gene is TRBJ2-2, the V gene TRBV4-1; D is perhaps TRBD2 (6 bases). Per the germline V gene, CDR1 is MGHRA and CDR2 is YSYEKL. This CDR3 contains 15 residues. V was clipped by 1 base and J by 1 base, with 7 bases between them. CDR3 sequence: CASSQGLENTGELFF. The CDR3, as DNA: TGCGCCAGCAGCCAAGGACTAGAGAACACCGGGGAGCTGTTTTTT.

The chain joins TRBV7-3 to TRBJ2-3, with 8 bases identical to TRBD2. J lost 4 bases, V lost 5 bases, and 11 bases had no gene match. There are 16 residues in the CDR3. Germline CDR1 is SGHTA and CDR2 is FQGTGA. This CDR3 reads CASSPLTGGDSDTQYF. The CDR3 DNA sequence: TGTGCCAGCAGCCCCCTGACGGGAGGGGATTCAGATACGCAGTATTTT.

The genes are TRBV12-3 or TRBV12-4 and TRBJ1-2, with 7 positions matching TRBD1. The CDR3 is made up of 13 amino acids. V trimming: 3 bases; J trimming: 5 bases; junction bases outside the gene matches: 3. CDR3 sequence reads: CASSFDREYGYTF. In DNA, the CDR3 is TGTGCCAGCAGTTTTGACAGGGAGTATGGCTACACCTTC.

This clone was seen a handful of times. The chain recombines TRBV12-3 or TRBV12-4 with TRBJ1-4; D is uncertain. The V end was cut by 2 bases, the J end by 12 bases, with 7 bases between. The CDR3 is made up of 11 amino acids. The CDR3, as DNA: TGTGCCAGCAGTTTAAGGAGGGAACTGTTTTTT. Translating gives CASSLRRELFF.

The V gene is TRBV6-5, the J gene TRBJ2-1, with 13 bases that match TRBD2. CDR3 length equals 15 residues. CDR1 and CDR2 from the germline V gene are MNHEY and SVGAGI. J gave up 8 bases and V 6 bases, and 7 bases lay outside the gene matches. Here the CDR3 DNA reads TGTGCCAGCAGCCTGAGGACTAGCGGGAGCGATGAGCAGTTCTTC. As protein: CASSLRTSGSDEQFF.

V gene TRBV24-1 combines with J gene TRBJ2-1, with D perhaps matching TRBD1 (5 bases). Trimming stripped 3 bases from V and 7 bases from J, with 12 bases between. Germline CDR1 reads KGHDR; CDR2 reads SFDVKD. This CDR3 region has 14 residues. CDR3 in amino acids: CATSDPGKKNEQFF. CDR3 in DNA: TGTGCCACCAGTGATCCAGGGAAGAAAAATGAGCAGTTCTTC.

The rearrangement joins TRBV2 to TRBJ2-5; 8 bases agree with TRBD2. This CDR3 has 17 amino acids. V gave up 5 bases and J gave up 0 bases; unmatched junction bases: 11. Germline V lookup: CDR1 SNHLY, CDR2 FYNNEI. The CDR3 here is CASSPLGGVGYQETQYF. The CDR3 DNA reads as TGTGCCAGCAGTCCCCTCGGGGGGGTCGGGTACCAAGAGACCCAGTACTTC.

J is TRBJ1-6 and V is TRBV27; the D gene is possibly TRBD1 (5 bases). The CDR3 has 14 residues. In germline, CDR1 is MNHEY, CDR2 SMNVEV (reference sequence). The V end was cut by 2 bases, the J end by 9 bases, with 11 bases between. The DNA of the CDR3 is TGTGCCAGCAGTTTACAGGGTCCAGGTTCACCCCTCCACTTT. It encodes CASSLQGPGSPLHF.

V gene TRBV23-1 combines with J gene TRBJ2-7; TRBD1 agrees at 8 bases. TRBV23-1 is treated as an ORF (open reading frame) with a function not yet certain. V was clipped by 4 bases and J by 3 bases; unmatched bases: 8. This CDR3 is 15 amino acids long. The CDR3 sequence: CASSPDGTGHYEQYF. The DNA of the CDR3 is TGCGCCAGCAGTCCCGACGGGACAGGACACTACGAGCAGTACTTC.

This clone appeared a few times. The chain links TRBV18 to TRBJ2-7; possibly TRBD1 for D (6 bases). Germline V gene lookup returns CDR1 KGHSH and CDR2 LQKENI. This CDR3 region has 14 residues. V was trimmed by 6 bases and J by 3 bases, leaving 15 bases between them. CDR3 protein: CASSLQGSDYEQYF. In DNA form, the CDR3 reads TGTGCCAGCTCTCTACAGGGTTCTGACTACGAGCAGTACTTC.

The chain couples TRBV7-6 to TRBJ2-7; 7 bases are a match to TRBD1. The V gene's germline CDR1 is SGHVS and CDR2 FNYEAQ. J gave up 1 base and V 5 bases, and 17 bases lay outside the gene matches. CDR3 size: 18 residues. CDR3 amino acids: CASSPEGIRQGGSYEQYF. In DNA form, the CDR3 reads TGTGCCAGCAGCCCCGAGGGAATAAGACAGGGTGGGTCCTACGAGCAGTACTTC.

The rearrangement links TRBV12-3 or TRBV12-4 to TRBJ1-5; no reliable D call. V lost 6 bases to trimming and J lost 0 bases, with 6 bases between them. CDR3 size: 13 residues. The CDR3 sequence is CASRPGSNQPQHF. The CDR3, as DNA: TGTGCCAGCAGACCGGGTAGCAATCAGCCCCAGCATTTT.

With regard to this clone: Other DNA sequences in this specimen translate into the identical CDR3. The rearrangement uses TRBV28 and TRBJ2-7, with D perhaps matching TRBD1 (9 bases). CDR1 and CDR2 (germline): MDHEN, SYDVKM. V lost 4 bases and J lost 2, with 27 bases in between. CDR3 size: 19 residues. The DNA for the CDR3 is TGTGCCAGCAGTTCTCCCGGGACAGGGCCCAGCGGGAGTCCCTACGAGCAGTACTTC. This gives the protein CASSSPGTGPSGSPYEQYF. Full variable domain (outside the CDR3, taken from reference TRBV28 and TRBJ2-7): DVKVTQSSRYLVKRTGEKVFLECVQDMDHENMFWYRQDPGLGLRLIYFSYDVKMKEKGDIPEGYSVSREKKERFSLILESASTNQTSMYLCASSSPGTGPSGSPYEQYFGPGTRLTVT.

The V and J genes are TRBV5-1 and TRBJ2-3; D not resolved. This CDR3 is built from 16 residues. V lost 1 base to trimming and J lost 0 bases, with 12 bases between them. Per germline, CDR1 SGHRS and CDR2 YFSETQ. In DNA form, the CDR3 reads TGCGCCAGCAGCTTGAACACTTTAGCTAGCACAGATACGCAGTATTTT. This gives the protein CASSLNTLASTDTQYF.